This T cell receptor (beta chain) was recovered during a study of T-cell memory formation after mild COVID-19. Study information: The study found TCR clusters largely donor specific.

General study results and limits: The study found balanced CD4/CD8 in clones contracting day 15 to 85 and a CD4+ lean in later expanders. Researchers report contracting CD4+ clones mostly in CM and EM, with CD8+ clones in EMRA.

Germline CDR1 SEHNR, CDR2 FQNEAQ (reference sequence). V was cut by 2 bases and J by 4 bases, with 20 bases left in between. The CDR3 runs to 17 residues. TCRdb analysed the 5' RACE reads with MiXCR anew, one entry per CDR3 protein. The profile covers 120,000 to 150,000 distinct CDR3 sequences, with 15% to 20% appearing a single time and over 2% taken by the ten largest. As concerns this clonotype: Its specificity is not known.

The sample comprised PBMCs or a T cell subset sorted from them (not recorded which). The origin of this receptor is an adult woman who had mild COVID-19 (a few samples of this study predate the infection). Cell type and time point are not known. This chain joins TRBV7-9 and TRBJ2-5, with D perhaps TRBD2 (6 bases). The CDR3 DNA is TGTGCCAGCAGCTTAACATCCGGCGGGAAAAGGGGAGAGACCCAGTACTTC. Translating it yields CASSLTSGGKRGETQYF.